This TCR beta chain was identified in a study of blood T cells in healthy people across ages. This clonotype was seen more than once but under ten times. The second PCR ran about 6 to 12 cycles with a sample-barcoded 5' primer and J-beta primers. Every cDNA molecule carried a tag from a template-switch adaptor bearing 12 random nucleotides. A minimum of 2.5 million CDR3-containing paired-end reads was obtained for each sample. Via MiXCR, TCRdb re-called the 5' RACE reads, giving one row per CDR3 protein. There are some 1.5 million distinct CDR3 sequences in the sample; over 25% occur only once, and over 7% lies in the top ten. Germline CDR1 and CDR2: MNHEY and SMNVEV (reference sequence). V was trimmed by 2 bases and J by 6 bases, leaving 17 bases between them. This CDR3 region has 15 residues.

The chain recombines TRBV27 with TRBJ2-7; maybe TRBD2 (6 bases). This receptor was taken from a young woman in good health. Sequencing input: blood. DNA for the CDR3: TGTGCCAGCAGTTTAATGGTGGAGGCGGGGTCCGAGCAGTACTTC. Protein sequence: CASSLMVEAGSEQYF.